This T cell receptor (beta chain) was identified during a study of control samples from healthy donors and cancer patients. The V gene lost 0 bases and the J gene lost 0 bases, with 9 bases spanning the gap. The CDR3 has 16 residues. Germline CDR1 reads ENHRY; CDR2 reads SYGVKD. The data were produced by immunoSEQ multiplex PCR, yet TCRdb's version contains in-frame clones alone and is incomplete. Among fewer than 500,000 clones, about 93% were seen once, and the ten largest hold 6% to 7%. The sequence was collected from a man aged 40-49 years with head and neck cancer. The sequenced material came from PBMCs. The gene calls are TRBV10-3 and TRBJ1-3; D is undetermined. The CDR3 DNA reads TGTGCCATCAGTGAGTCAATAACCGTCTCTGGAAACACCATATATTTT. Amino acids: CAISESITVSGNTIYF.